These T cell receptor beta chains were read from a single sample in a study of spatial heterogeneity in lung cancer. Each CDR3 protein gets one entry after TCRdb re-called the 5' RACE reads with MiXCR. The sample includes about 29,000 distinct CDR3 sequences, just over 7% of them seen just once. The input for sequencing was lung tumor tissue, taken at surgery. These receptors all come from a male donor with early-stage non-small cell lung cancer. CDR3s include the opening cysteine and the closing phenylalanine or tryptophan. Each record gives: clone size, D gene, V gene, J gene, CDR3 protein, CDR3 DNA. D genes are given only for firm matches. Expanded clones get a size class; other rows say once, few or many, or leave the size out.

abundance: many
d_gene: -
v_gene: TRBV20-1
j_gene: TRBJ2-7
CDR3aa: CSASRVVPYEQYF
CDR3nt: TGCAGTGCTAGTAGGGTTGTACCCTACGAGCAGTACTTC

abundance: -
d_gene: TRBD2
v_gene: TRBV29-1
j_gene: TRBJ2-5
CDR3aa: CSVQATGLAIQETQYF
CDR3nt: TGCAGCGTTCAGGCGACGGGACTAGCGATCCAAGAGACCCAGTACTTC

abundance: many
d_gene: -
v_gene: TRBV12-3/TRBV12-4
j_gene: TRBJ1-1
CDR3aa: CASSLGPGADTEAFF
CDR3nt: TGTGCCAGCAGTTTAGGTCCAGGGGCCGACACTGAAGCTTTCTTT

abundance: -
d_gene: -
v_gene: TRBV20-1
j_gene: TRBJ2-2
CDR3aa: CSARVQGNTGELFF
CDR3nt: TGCAGTGCTAGAGTGCAAGGGAACACCGGGGAGCTGTTTTTT

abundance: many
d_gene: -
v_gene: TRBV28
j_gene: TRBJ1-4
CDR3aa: CASSLAGVREKLFF
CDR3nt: TGTGCCAGCAGTTTGGCCGGTGTGCGTGAAAAACTGTTTTTT

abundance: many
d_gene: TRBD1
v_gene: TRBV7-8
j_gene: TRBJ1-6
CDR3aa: CASSLATGGGISNSPLHF
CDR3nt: TGTGCCAGCAGCTTGGCGACAGGGGGCGGTATCAGTAATTCACCCCTCCACTTT

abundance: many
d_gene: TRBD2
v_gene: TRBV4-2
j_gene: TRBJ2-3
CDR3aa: CASSQSASGGAVDTQYF
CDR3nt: TGTGCCAGCAGCCAAAGCGCTAGCGGGGGGGCGGTAGATACGCAGTATTTT

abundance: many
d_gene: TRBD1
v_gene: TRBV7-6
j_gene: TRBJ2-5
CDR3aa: CASSWGNAGTGVAQETQYF
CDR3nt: TGTGCCAGCAGCTGGGGGAACGCCGGGACAGGGGTAGCACAAGAGACCCAGTACTTC

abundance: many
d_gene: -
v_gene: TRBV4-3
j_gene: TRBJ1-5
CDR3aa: CASSQGVGGASNQPQHF
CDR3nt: TGCGCCAGCAGCCAAGGGGTCGGGGGGGCGAGCAATCAGCCCCAGCATTTT

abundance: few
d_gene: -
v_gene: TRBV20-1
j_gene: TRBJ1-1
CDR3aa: CSARAWVLAEAFF
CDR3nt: TGCAGTGCCCGAGCCTGGGTTCTTGCTGAAGCTTTCTTT

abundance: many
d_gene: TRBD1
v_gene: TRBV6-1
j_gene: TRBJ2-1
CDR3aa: CASTPRGQGSYNEQFF
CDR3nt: TGTGCCAGCACTCCTCGCGGACAGGGCTCCTACAATGAGCAGTTCTTC

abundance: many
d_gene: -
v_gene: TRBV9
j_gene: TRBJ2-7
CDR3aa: CASSDGPGRLDEQYF
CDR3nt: TGTGCCAGCAGCGACGGCCCCGGCAGACTGGACGAGCAGTACTTC

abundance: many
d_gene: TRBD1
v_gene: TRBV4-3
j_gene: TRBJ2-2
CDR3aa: CASRIDRDTGELFF
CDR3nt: TGCGCCAGCAGAATTGACAGGGACACCGGGGAGCTGTTTTTT

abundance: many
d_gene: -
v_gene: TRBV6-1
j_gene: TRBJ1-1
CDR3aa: CATSIRTRAEAFF
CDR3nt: TGTGCCACCTCGATCCGAACACGCGCTGAAGCTTTCTTT

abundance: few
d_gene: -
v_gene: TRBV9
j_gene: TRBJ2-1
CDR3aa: CASSLSTGGWNEQFF
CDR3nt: TGTGCCAGCAGCCTAAGCACGGGGGGCTGGAATGAGCAGTTCTTC

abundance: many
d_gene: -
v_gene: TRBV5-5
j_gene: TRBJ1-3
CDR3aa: CASRTGSGGNTIYF
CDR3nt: TGTGCCAGCAGAACAGGGTCAGGAGGAAACACCATATATTTT

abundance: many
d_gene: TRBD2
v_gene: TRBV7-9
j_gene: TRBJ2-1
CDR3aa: CASSLPGLASNEQFF
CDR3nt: TGTGCCAGCAGCCTCCCGGGACTAGCGAGCAATGAGCAGTTCTTC

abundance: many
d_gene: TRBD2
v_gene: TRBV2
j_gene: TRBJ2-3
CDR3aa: CASSGLAGAVDTQYF
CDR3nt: TGTGCCAGCAGTGGACTAGCGGGGGCGGTAGATACGCAGTATTTT

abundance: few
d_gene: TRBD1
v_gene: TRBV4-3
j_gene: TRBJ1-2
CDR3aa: CASSQEGDRGRDGYTF
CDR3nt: TGCGCCAGCAGCCAAGAGGGGGACAGGGGGCGAGATGGCTACACCTTC

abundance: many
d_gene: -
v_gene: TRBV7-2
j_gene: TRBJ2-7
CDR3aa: CASSLVQRGEQYF
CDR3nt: TGTGCCAGCAGCTTAGTACAGAGGGGGGAGCAGTACTTC

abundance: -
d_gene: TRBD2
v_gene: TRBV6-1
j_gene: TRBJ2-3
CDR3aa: CASSVGGGALDTQYF
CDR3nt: TGTGCCAGCAGTGTTGGCGGGGGGGCGTTAGATACGCAGTATTTT

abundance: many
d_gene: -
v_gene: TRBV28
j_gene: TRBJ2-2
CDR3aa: CASSPTTENTGELFF
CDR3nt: TGTGCCAGCAGTCCCACGACAGAGAACACCGGGGAGCTGTTTTTT

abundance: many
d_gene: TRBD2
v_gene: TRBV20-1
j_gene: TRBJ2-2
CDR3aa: CSARGGTNTGELFF
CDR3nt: TGCAGTGCTAGGGGAGGGACGAACACCGGGGAGCTGTTTTTT

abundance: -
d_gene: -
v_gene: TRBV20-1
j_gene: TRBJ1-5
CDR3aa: CSALDGNQPQHF
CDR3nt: TGCAGTGCTTTGGACGGCAATCAGCCCCAGCATTTT

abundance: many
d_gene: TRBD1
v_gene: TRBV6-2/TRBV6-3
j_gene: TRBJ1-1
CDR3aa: CASSYETGGFKTEAFF
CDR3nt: TGTGCCAGCAGTTACGAGACAGGGGGCTTTAAGACTGAAGCTTTCTTT

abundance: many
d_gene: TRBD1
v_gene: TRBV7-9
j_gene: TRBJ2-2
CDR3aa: CASSRDSTGELFF
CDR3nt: TGTGCCAGCAGCCGGGACAGCACCGGGGAGCTGTTTTTT

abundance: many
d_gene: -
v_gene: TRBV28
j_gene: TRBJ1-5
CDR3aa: CASSPPTGQNQPQHF
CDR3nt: TGTGCCAGCAGTCCCCCAACGGGCCAGAATCAGCCCCAGCATTTT

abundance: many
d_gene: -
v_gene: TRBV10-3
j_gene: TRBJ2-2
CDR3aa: CAISGSNTGELFF
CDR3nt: TGTGCCATCAGTGGATCGAACACCGGGGAGCTGTTTTTT

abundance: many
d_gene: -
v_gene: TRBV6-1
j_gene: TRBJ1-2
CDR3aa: CASSYGPIGDGYTF
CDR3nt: TGTGCCAGCAGTTATGGACCGATCGGAGACGGCTACACCTTC

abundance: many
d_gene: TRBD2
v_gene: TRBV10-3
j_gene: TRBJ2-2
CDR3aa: CATGTSEANTGELFF
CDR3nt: TGTGCCACCGGGACTAGCGAGGCGAACACCGGGGAGCTGTTTTTT

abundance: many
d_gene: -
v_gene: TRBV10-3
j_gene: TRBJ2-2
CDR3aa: CAISENRVEKNTGELFF
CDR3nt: TGTGCCATCAGTGAAAACAGGGTTGAAAAAAACACCGGGGAGCTGTTTTTT

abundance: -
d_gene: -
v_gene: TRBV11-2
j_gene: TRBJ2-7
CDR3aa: CASSSNRDGEQYF
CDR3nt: TGTGCCAGCAGCTCCAACCGGGACGGGGAGCAGTACTTC

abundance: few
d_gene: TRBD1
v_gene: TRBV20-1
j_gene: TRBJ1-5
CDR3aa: CSAVRQGNQPQHF
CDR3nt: TGCAGTGCGGTTCGACAGGGGAATCAGCCCCAGCATTTT

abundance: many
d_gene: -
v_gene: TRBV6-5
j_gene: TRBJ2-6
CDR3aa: CASRGTSSGANVLTF
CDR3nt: TGTGCCAGCAGGGGCACATCTTCTGGGGCCAACGTCCTGACTTTC

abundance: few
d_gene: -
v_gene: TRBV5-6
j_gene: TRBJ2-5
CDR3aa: CASSLTRVETQYF
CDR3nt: TGTGCCAGCAGCTTGACACGCGTAGAGACCCAGTACTTC

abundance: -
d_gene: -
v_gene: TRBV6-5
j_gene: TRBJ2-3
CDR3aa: CASRGRDSPYTQYF
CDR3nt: TGTGCCAGCAGAGGCCGGGACTCTCCCTATACGCAGTATTTT

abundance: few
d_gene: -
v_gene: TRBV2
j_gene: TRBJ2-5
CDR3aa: CASRTGTGQETQYF
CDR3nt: TGTGCCAGCAGGACAGGTACAGGACAAGAGACCCAGTACTTC

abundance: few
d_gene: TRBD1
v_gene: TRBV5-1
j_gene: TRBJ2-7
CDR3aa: CASSTSGTGGDEQYF
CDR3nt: TGCGCCAGCAGCACTTCCGGGACAGGGGGTGACGAGCAGTACTTC

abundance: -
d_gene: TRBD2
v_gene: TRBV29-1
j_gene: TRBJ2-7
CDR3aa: CSVEGLAYEQYF
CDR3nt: TGCAGCGTAGAGGGACTAGCCTACGAGCAGTACTTC

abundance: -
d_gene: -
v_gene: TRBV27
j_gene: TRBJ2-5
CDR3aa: CASSLYEGMETQYF
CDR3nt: TGTGCCAGCAGTTTATATGAGGGTATGGAGACCCAGTACTTC

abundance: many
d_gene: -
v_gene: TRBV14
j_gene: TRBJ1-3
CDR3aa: CASSQRAPPGNTIYF
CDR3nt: TGTGCCAGCAGCCAGCGTGCACCCCCTGGAAACACCATATATTTT

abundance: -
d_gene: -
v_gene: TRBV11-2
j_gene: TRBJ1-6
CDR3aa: CASSFLRGSYNSPLHF
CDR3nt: TGTGCCAGCAGCTTCCTCAGGGGATCCTATAATTCACCCCTCCACTTT

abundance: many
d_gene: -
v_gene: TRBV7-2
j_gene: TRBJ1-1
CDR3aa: CASRGGGGSTEAFF
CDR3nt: TGTGCCAGCAGGGGAGGTGGGGGTAGCACTGAAGCTTTCTTT

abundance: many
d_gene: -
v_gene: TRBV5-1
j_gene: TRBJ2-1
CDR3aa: CASSLGGANEQFF
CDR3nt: TGCGCCAGCAGCTTGGGGGGTGCCAATGAGCAGTTCTTC

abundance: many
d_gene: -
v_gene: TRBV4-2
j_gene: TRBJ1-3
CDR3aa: CASSPQPDGGFGNTIYF
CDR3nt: TGTGCCAGCAGCCCGCAACCCGACGGGGGATTCGGAAACACCATATATTTT

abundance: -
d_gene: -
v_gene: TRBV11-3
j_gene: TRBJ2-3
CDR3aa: CASGDSTDTQYF
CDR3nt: TGTGCCAGCGGAGATTCCACAGATACGCAGTATTTT